The clone carrying this T cell receptor beta chain was found a few times. Its antigen is unidentified. This specimen belongs to a study of T-cell reconstitution after alpha-beta-depleted transplantation in children. Study-wide points: In some patients, recipient T cells and intrathymic progenitors surviving conditioning explained high day-60 diversity. Newly produced T cells mostly provided counts and TCRbeta diversity after one year, as hyperexpanded clones declined. Reported findings indicate that, about two months after transplant, alpha-beta T cells came from several hundred expanded clones, which were derived from non-depleted graft cells.

During its preparation, the TCRbeta library received unique molecular identifiers. One entry per CDR3 protein results from TCRdb running MiXCR on the PCR reads. The data hold some 200,000 distinct CDR3 sequences, with approximately 6.9% observed a single time. Germline V gives CDR1 SGHKS, CDR2 YYEKEE (reference sequence). V was pared by 5 bases and J by 0 bases, with 9 bases between. The CDR3 extends over 14 amino acids. The chain combines TRBV5-5 with TRBJ2-1; no reliable D call. Sequences were derived from PBMCs, sampled before TCRalphabeta/CD19-depleted stem cell transplant. The clonotype was recovered from a boy aged 2 to 10 with acute lymphoblastic leukemia, due to receive a stem cell transplant. In DNA, the CDR3 is TGTGCCAGCAGGATTGGAGACTCCTACAATGAGCAGTTCTTC. This sequence encodes CASRIGDSYNEQFF.